The rows below give T cell receptor beta chains drawn from one sample of a study of control samples from healthy donors and cancer patients. Data came from immunoSEQ multiplex PCR; TCRdb stores just in-frame clones and leaves some out. The sample shows around 190,000 clones, about 90% of them seen only once. Sequencing input: blood. All receptors come from a woman between 45 and 60 years old in good health. The CDR3 runs from the conserved cysteine through the conserved F or W. A D gene is named only where the DNA matches it firmly. A row's size may be missing; if present it is once, few, many or a size class.

V	size	J	D	CDR3	DNA
TRBV5-1	.	TRBJ1-2	TRBD1	CASSGQTGLDGYTF	TGCGCCAGCAGCGGACAGACAGGGCTAGATGGCTACACCTTC
TRBV24-1	.	TRBJ2-5	.	CATSDTRGVETQYF	TGTGCCACCAGTGATACTAGGGGGGTGGAGACCCAGTACTTC
TRBV7-3	.	TRBJ1-2	.	CASSLDRVSGYTF	TGTGCCAGCAGCTTAGATCGGGTCAGTGGCTACACCTTC
TRBV5-1	.	TRBJ2-3	.	CASSSGTQVTDTQYF	TGCGCCAGCAGCTCCGGGACTCAGGTCACAGATACGCAGTATTTT
TRBV16	.	TRBJ1-4	.	CASSPNEKLFF	TGTGCCAGCAGCCCCAATGAAAAACTGTTTTTT
TRBV19	.	TRBJ1-5	TRBD1	CASSIGFGTGGQPQHF	TGTGCCAGTAGTATAGGCTTCGGGACAGGGGGTCAGCCCCAGCATTTT
TRBV4-3	.	TRBJ1-2	.	CASSQEYGNYGYTF	TGCGCCAGCAGCCAAGAGTACGGGAACTATGGCTACACCTTC
TRBV6-5	.	TRBJ1-6	TRBD1	CASTRDRGYSPLHF	TGTGCCAGCACTCGGGACAGGGGATACTCACCCCTCCACTTT
TRBV10-2	few	TRBJ1-5	TRBD1	CASSDQGVGQPQHF	TGCGCCAGCAGTGACCAGGGGGTGGGTCAGCCCCAGCATTTT
TRBV7-2	.	TRBJ2-3	.	CASSPKSRDTQYF	TGTGCCAGCAGCCCAAAGTCCCGGGATACGCAGTATTTT
TRBV24-1	.	TRBJ2-3	.	CATSDPYRDTQYF	TGTGCCACCAGTGACCCGTACAGGGATACGCAGTATTTT
TRBV18	.	TRBJ2-3	.	CASSPRGATDTQYF	TGTGCCAGCTCACCCCGGGGGGCCACAGATACGCAGTATTTT
TRBV6-2/TRBV6-3	.	TRBJ1-1	.	CASSYGMRTEAFF	TGTGCCAGCAGTTACGGTATGAGAACTGAAGCTTTCTTT
TRBV6-6	.	TRBJ1-1	.	CASSLPSNTEAFF	TGTGCCAGCAGCCTCCCTAGTAACACTGAAGCTTTCTTT
TRBV9	.	TRBJ2-1	.	CASSAGPTSNEQFF	TGTGCCAGCAGTGCGGGACCCACATCAAATGAGCAGTTCTTC
TRBV28	.	TRBJ1-2	.	CASSFEGGGYTF	TGTGCCAGCAGTTTCGAGGGGGGAGGCTACACCTTC
TRBV15	.	TRBJ1-4	TRBD1	CATSRPVGQGEKLFF	TGTGCCACCAGCAGACCCGTGGGACAGGGCGAAAAACTGTTTTTT
TRBV7-2	.	TRBJ2-1	.	CASSSTGLSGGEQFF	TGTGCCAGCAGCTCGACGGGACTCTCCGGTGGTGAGCAGTTCTTC
TRBV27	.	TRBJ1-5	.	CASSLQPGANQPQHF	TGTGCCAGCAGTTTACAGCCAGGGGCGAATCAGCCCCAGCATTTT
TRBV28	few	TRBJ2-7	.	CASSPTSIEQYF	TGTGCCAGCAGCCCAACTAGCATCGAGCAGTACTTC
TRBV9	.	TRBJ1-2	.	CASSVEQGYGYTF	TGTGCCAGCAGCGTAGAGCAGGGATATGGCTACACCTTC
TRBV7-2	.	TRBJ2-1	TRBD2	CASSLSASGKAGEQFF	TGTGCCAGCAGCTTATCGGCTAGCGGGAAAGCAGGGGAGCAGTTCTTC
TRBV5-1	.	TRBJ1-4	.	CASSLGQSPMSEKLFF	TGCGCCAGCAGCTTGGGTCAGAGTCCAATGAGTGAAAAACTGTTTTTT
TRBV15	.	TRBJ1-1	.	CATSPSSTEAFF	TGTGCCACCAGTCCCAGTTCAACTGAAGCTTTCTTT
TRBV7-8	.	TRBJ1-3	.	CASSLQDGSGNTIYF	TGTGCCAGCAGCTTACAGGACGGCTCTGGAAACACCATATATTTT
TRBV4-3	.	TRBJ2-7	TRBD1	CASSQEIKGQLYEQYF	TGCGCCAGCAGCCAAGAAATTAAGGGACAGCTGTACGAGCAGTACTTC
TRBV5-4	.	TRBJ2-3	.	CASSTRLITSTDTQYF	TGTGCCAGCAGCACCCGACTTATAACTAGCACAGATACGCAGTATTTT
TRBV30	once	TRBJ1-6	.	CAWSVGHQSRSPLHF	TGTGCCTGGAGTGTAGGACATCAATCGCGGTCACCCCTCCACTTT
TRBV19	.	TRBJ2-7	TRBD2	CASSASSGSVVQYF	TGTGCCAGTAGTGCCTCTAGCGGGAGTGTGGTGCAGTACTTC
TRBV11-2	.	TRBJ1-4	.	CASSLPGGVLFF	TGTGCCAGCAGCTTACCCGGGGGGGTGCTGTTTTTT
TRBV5-6	.	TRBJ2-7	.	CASSLVYSRIEQYF	TGTGCCAGCAGCTTGGTTTACAGTCGGATCGAGCAGTACTTC
TRBV30	.	TRBJ1-4	.	CAVGLLATNEKLFF	TGTGCCGTGGGTCTACTTGCAACTAATGAAAAACTGTTTTTT
TRBV5-1	.	TRBJ2-3	TRBD2	CASSLDLAGVTDTQYF	TGCGCCAGCAGCTTGGATCTAGCGGGGGTCACAGATACGCAGTATTTT
TRBV27	.	TRBJ2-1	TRBD2	CASSLIAGAYNEQFF	TGTGCCAGCAGTTTAATAGCGGGGGCCTACAATGAGCAGTTCTTC
TRBV18	.	TRBJ2-1	.	CASSPLPSASNEQFF	TGTGCCAGCTCACCACTGCCGTCGGCCTCCAATGAGCAGTTCTTC
TRBV7-3	.	TRBJ2-3	.	CASSQDASPQYF	TGTGCCAGCAGCCAGGACGCCAGTCCGCAGTATTTT